The TCR beta chain described here comes from a study of beta chain features in type 1 diabetes. Germline V gene data show CDR1 as MDHEN and CDR2 as SYDVKM. The CDR3 covers 14 residues. V lost 4 bases to trimming and J lost 3 bases, with 12 bases between them. Findings and caveats of the study: Possible PCR preference for shorter templates applied equally to patients and controls.

Expressed TCRB transcripts were sequenced because the isolated RNA had all been reverse transcribed beforehand. Measured with immunoSEQ multiplex PCR; TCRdb has only the in-frame clones, and not every one. This sample carries 240,000 or so clones, around 68% of them seen once, and the ten largest clones take roughly 0.048%. Remarks on this clone: Its cognate antigen is unknown.

This sequence originates from a man aged 25-45 years in good health. This chain links TRBV28 with TRBJ2-5; D is unresolved. The sequenced sample was naive CD4+ T cells from blood. The CDR3 nucleotides are TGTGCCAGCAGTTCGTTCTTTCCGGAAGAGACCCAGTACTTC. It yields the protein CASSSFFPEETQYF.